These 3 T cell receptor beta chains share one sample of origin, sequenced in a study of somatic mutations in cytotoxic T cells in rheumatoid arthritis. Clones were read by immunoSEQ multiplex PCR, and TCRdb kept only the in-frame ones, dropping some. Among about 20,000 clones listed, 70% to 80% were seen once. The sequencing input was CD8+ T cells sorted from blood. These receptors all stem from a man aged 55-75 years in good health.

In its sample, this clone was seen once. The chain is built from TRBV11-2 and TRBJ2-7, with 9 bases fitting TRBD2. Looked up from germline, CDR1 is SGHAT and CDR2 is FQNNGV. The CDR3 consists of 16 residues. V was pared by 0 bases and J by 0 bases, with 3 bases of the junction left unmatched. CDR3 DNA: TGTGCCAGCAGCTTAGAATCTAGCGGGAACTCCTACGAGCAGTACTTC. Its protein is CASSLESSGNSYEQYF.

The chain links TRBV27 to TRBJ2-5; tentative D call: TRBD1 (7 bases). Trimming stripped 1 base from V and 1 base from J, with 16 bases between. The CDR3 runs to 17 residues. Germline V gene lookup returns CDR1 MNHEY and CDR2 SMNVEV (reference sequence). The CDR3 region is CASSLYSPGGPQETQYF. The CDR3 DNA reads TGTGCCAGCAGTTTATATTCGCCAGGGGGGCCCCAAGAGACCCAGTACTTC.

The genes are TRBV4-3 and TRBJ2-1, with 10 bases aligning to TRBD2. This CDR3 region has 16 residues. The junction had 8 bases not matched to a gene; V was cut back by 2 bases and J by 7 bases. The V gene's germline CDR1 is LGHNA and CDR2 YSLEER. CDR3 residues: CASSQNSGRVANEQFF. CDR3 in DNA: TGCGCCAGCAGCCAAAACAGCGGGAGGGTGGCTAATGAGCAGTTCTTC.